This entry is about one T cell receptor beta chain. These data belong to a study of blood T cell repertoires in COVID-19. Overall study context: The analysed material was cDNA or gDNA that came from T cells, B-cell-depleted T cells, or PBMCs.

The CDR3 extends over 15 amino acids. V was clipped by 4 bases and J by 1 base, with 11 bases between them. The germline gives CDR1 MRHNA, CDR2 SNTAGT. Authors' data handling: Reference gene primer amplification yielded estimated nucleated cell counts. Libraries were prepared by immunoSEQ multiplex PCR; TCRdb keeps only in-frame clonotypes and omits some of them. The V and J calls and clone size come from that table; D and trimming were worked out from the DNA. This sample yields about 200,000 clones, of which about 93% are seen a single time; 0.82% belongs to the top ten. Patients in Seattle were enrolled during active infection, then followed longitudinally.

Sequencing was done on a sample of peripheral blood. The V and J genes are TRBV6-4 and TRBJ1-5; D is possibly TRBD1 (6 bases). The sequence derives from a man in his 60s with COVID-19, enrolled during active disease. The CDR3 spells CASSGQGRSNQPQHF. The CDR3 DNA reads TGTGCCAGCAGTGGCCAGGGGAGAAGCAATCAGCCCCAGCATTTT.